A single sample gave rise to the 9 T cell receptor beta chains below, sequenced in a study of blood T cell repertoires in COVID-19. Profiled with immunoSEQ multiplex PCR; TCRdb holds only in-frame clones, not every one. The table records a few hundred thousand clones, more than 70% of them present only once. Sequenced sample: PBMCs or T cells enriched from blood (not recorded which). The receptors derive from a woman aged 35 to 49 with acute COVID-19.

The chain links TRBV27 to TRBJ1-5; D might be TRBD1 (6 bases). The length of the CDR3 is 17 residues. Trimming cost V 5 bases and J 0 bases, with 17 bases left between them. CDR1 MNHEY and CDR2 SMNVEV come from the germline V gene (reference sequence). CDR3 amino acids: CASSAQKTGYSNQPQHF. The CDR3 region has the DNA TGTGCCAGCAGTGCCCAGAAGACAGGCTATAGCAATCAGCCCCAGCATTTT.

V gene TRBV18 combines with J gene TRBJ1-5; the match to TRBD1 covers 7 bases. The CDR3 sequence is 16 residues long. The germline V gene has CDR1 KGHSH and CDR2 LQKENI. J was trimmed by 6 bases and V by 5 bases; bases with no gene match: 13. The CDR3 loop is CASSATGTVPFQPQHF. DNA of the CDR3: TGTGCCAGCTCAGCCACCGGGACAGTACCTTTTCAGCCCCAGCATTTT.

The chain is built from TRBV29-1 and TRBJ1-1; a possible D gene is TRBD1 (5 bases). Between the trimmed V and J ends, which lost 6 bases and 3 bases, there was a span of 17 bases. CDR1 and CDR2 (germline): SQVTM, ANQGSEA. The CDR3 is 14 residues long. CDR3 bases: TGCAGCGTCGACCCGGGGCGGGGAGACACTGAAGCTTTCTTT. Its translation is CSVDPGRGDTEAFF. The variable domain in full, with the rest retrieved from reference TRBV29-1 and TRBJ1-1, is SAVISQKPSRDICQRGTSLTIQCQVDSQVTMMFWYRQQPGQSLTLIATANQGSEATYESGFVIDKFPISRPNLTFSTLTVSNMSPEDSSIYLCSVDPGRGDTEAFFGQGTRLTVV.

The chain has TRBV19 and TRBJ1-5, with TRBD1 matching 10 bases. Germline loops: CDR1 LNHDA, CDR2 SQIVND (reference sequence). The CDR3 consists of 17 residues. J gave up 2 bases and V 3 bases, and 7 bases lay outside the gene matches. Here the CDR3 reads CASSIRDRGSGNQPQHF. CDR3 DNA sequence: TGTGCCAGTAGTATCCGGGACAGGGGATCGGGCAATCAGCCCCAGCATTTT. The full variable domain, completed using reference TRBV19 and TRBJ1-5, is DGGITQSPKYLFRKEGQNVTLSCEQNLNHDAMYWYRQDPGQGLRLIYYSQIVNDFQKGDIAEGYSVSREKKESFPLTVTSAQKNPTAFYLCASSIRDRGSGNQPQHFGDGTRLSIL.

The rearrangement links TRBV7-2 to TRBJ2-3; possible D gene TRBD1, 6 bases. There are 15 residues in the CDR3. V dropped 5 bases and J dropped 0 bases, with 12 bases sitting between them. The germline V gene encodes CDR1 SGHTA and CDR2 FQGNSA. CDR3 protein: CASSPRTASTDTQYF. DNA for the CDR3: TGTGCCAGCAGCCCGCGGACAGCCAGCACAGATACGCAGTATTTT.

The chain combines TRBV3-1 (or the pseudogene TRBV3-2) with TRBJ1-6, with 9 bases that match TRBD1. Germline V gene lookup returns CDR1 LGHDT and CDR2 YNNKEL (reference sequence). With 1 base clipped from V and 7 bases from J, the junction kept 2 bases outside the gene matches. This CDR3 has 15 residues. CDR3 amino acids: CASSQGTGVNSPLHF. DNA for the CDR3: TGTGCCAGCAGCCAAGGGACAGGGGTCAATTCACCCCTCCACTTT.

Points on this clone: Different DNA sequences within this sample yield the same CDR3. This sequence joins TRBV11-2 and TRBJ1-3, with TRBD1 as a possible D gene (6 bases). The CDR3 length is 14 residues. Trimming pared 3 bases from V and 0 bases from J, leaving 6 bases between. Looked up from germline, CDR1 is SGHAT and CDR2 is FQNNGV. Written as DNA, the CDR3 is TGTGCCAGCAGCTTGGACAGCTCTGGAAACACCATATATTTT. Translation gives CASSLDSSGNTIYF.

J is TRBJ2-2 and V is TRBV5-4; D perhaps matches TRBD2 (6 bases). V was pared by 0 bases and J by 3 bases, with 9 bases between. This CDR3 is built from 15 residues. The V gene's germline CDR1 is SGHNT and CDR2 YYREEE (reference sequence). In DNA form, the CDR3 reads TGTGCCAGCAGCTTGGGCGGGACCGACACCGGGGAGCTGTTTTTT. Translating it yields CASSLGGTDTGELFF.

The V gene is TRBV5-6, the J gene TRBJ1-1; D remains ambiguous. There are 13 residues in the CDR3. The V end lost 6 bases, the J end lost 4 bases, and 13 bases lay between the germline ends. Germline V gene data show CDR1 as SGHDT and CDR2 as YYEEEE. The CDR3 coding sequence is TGTGCCAGCACCAACCTGGGGAGCACTGAAGCTTTCTTT. Translating it yields CASTNLGSTEAFF.